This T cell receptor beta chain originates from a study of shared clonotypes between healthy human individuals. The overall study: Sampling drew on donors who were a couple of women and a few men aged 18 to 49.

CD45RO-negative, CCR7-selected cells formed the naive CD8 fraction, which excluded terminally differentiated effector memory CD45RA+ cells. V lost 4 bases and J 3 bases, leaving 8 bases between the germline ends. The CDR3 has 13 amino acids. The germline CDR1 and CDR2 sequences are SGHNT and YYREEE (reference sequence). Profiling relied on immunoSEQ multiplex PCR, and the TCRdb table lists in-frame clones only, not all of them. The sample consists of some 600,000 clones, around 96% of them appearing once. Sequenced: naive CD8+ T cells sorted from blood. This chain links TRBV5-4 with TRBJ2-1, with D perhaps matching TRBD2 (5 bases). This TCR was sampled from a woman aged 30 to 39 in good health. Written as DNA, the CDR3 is TGTGCCAGCAGCGTCGGACTCTACAATGAGCAGTTCTTC. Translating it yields CASSVGLYNEQFF.